The 12 T cell receptor beta chains presented below share a single source sample, sequenced in a study of Tregs in tolerant kidney transplant recipients. Clones were read by immunoSEQ multiplex PCR, and TCRdb kept only the in-frame ones, dropping some. The top ten clones hold roughly 0.4% of a sample with tens of thousands of clones, 70% to 90% of them seen once. This specimen was CD4+ T cells from blood, taken before the transplant. The receptors were gathered from a human donor who received a combined kidney and bone marrow transplant.

The rearrangement joins TRBV5-8 to TRBJ1-5, with D unclear. The CDR3 contains 13 residues. In germline, CDR1 is SGHTS, CDR2 YDEGEE. The V and J ends lost 0 bases and 9 bases respectively, with 10 bases between them. The CDR3 here is CASSLEELRPQHF. As DNA, the CDR3 is TGTGCCAGCAGCTTGGAGGAGTTGAGGCCCCAGCATTTT. Full variable domain (remainder filled in from reference TRBV5-8 and TRBJ1-5): EAGVTQSPTHLIKTRGQQATLRCSPISGHTSVYWYQQALGLGLQFLLWYDEGEERNRGNFPPRFSGRQFPNYSSELNVNALELEDSALYLCASSLEELRPQHFGDGTRLSIL.

J is TRBJ1-5 and V is TRBV11-2, with 10 nucleotides matching TRBD1. From germline, CDR1 is SGHAT and CDR2 FQNNGV. CDR3 length equals 20 residues. V shed 0 bases, J shed 2 bases, and the junction held 13 bases outside the gene matches. The CDR3 nucleotides are TGTGCCAGCAGCTTAGACGGGGGGACAGGGGCCATCGGGGGCAATCAGCCCCAGCATTTT. Translation: CASSLDGGTGAIGGNQPQHF.

V and J are TRBV28 and TRBJ1-2; 7 positions agree with TRBD1. CDR1 and CDR2 (germline): MDHEN, SYDVKM. The J segment lost 8 bases and the V segment lost 2 bases, leaving 8 bases of the junction unmatched. There are 14 residues in the CDR3. The CDR3 DNA reads as TGTGCCAGCAGTTTACTTCAAACAGGGGTCGGCTACACCTTC. Its translation: CASSLLQTGVGYTF.

The chain has TRBV7-2 and TRBJ2-4; 8 positions agree with TRBD2. Germline V lookup: CDR1 SGHTA, CDR2 FQGNSA. V trimming: 8 bases; J trimming: 9 bases; junction bases outside the gene matches: 6. This CDR3 has 12 amino acids. CDR3 in DNA: TGTGCCAGCTTGCCCGGGGGGGGCATTCAGTACTTC. Residues: CASLPGGGIQYF.

J is TRBJ2-2 and V is TRBV10-3; TRBD2 matches at 10 bases. Trimming took 4 bases from V and 7 from J; bases not matched to a gene: 12. CDR1 is ENHRY, CDR2 SYGVKD, per germline. The CDR3 length is 17 residues. The CDR3 DNA follows: TGTGCCATCAGTGTCCGGGCTAGCGGGAGTTCTGGCGGGGAGCTGTTTTTT. Translation: CAISVRASGSSGGELFF.

V usage is TRBV5-1 and J usage is TRBJ2-7; TRBD2 matches 9 bases. Germline-derived CDR1 and CDR2 are SGHRS and YFSETQ. Trimming at V came to 3 bases and at J to 7 bases, leaving 14 bases not matched to a gene. The CDR3 spans 16 residues. The CDR3, as DNA: TGCGCCAGCAGCTCATGGGCTAGCGGGGTAGGTGGAGAGCAGTACTTC. This sequence encodes CASSSWASGVGGEQYF.

J is TRBJ1-4 and V is TRBV6-1; unclear D gene. Trimming stripped 6 bases from V and 5 bases from J, with 13 bases between. Germline V gives CDR1 MNHNS, CDR2 SASEGT. This CDR3 comprises 14 residues. The CDR3 region is CASSQTEPNEKLFF. CDR3 DNA sequence: TGTGCCAGCAGCCAAACCGAGCCCAATGAAAAACTGTTTTTT.

The chain recombines TRBV28 with TRBJ1-1, with no clear D. The CDR3 contains 12 residues. Trimming removed 6 bases from V and 10 bases from J, with 15 bases in between. Germline CDR1 and CDR2: MDHEN and SYDVKM. CDR3 protein: CASSRPRGLAFF. DNA of the CDR3: TGTGCCAGCAGCCGCCCCCGGGGTTTAGCTTTCTTT.

This rearrangement joins TRBV28 to TRBJ1-3; TRBD1 matches at 10 bases. This CDR3 has 14 residues. The germline CDR1 and CDR2 sequences are MDHEN and SYDVKM. V lost 10 bases and J lost 3; bases outside the gene matches: 6. Written as DNA, the CDR3 is TGTGCCACCGAGACAGGGGGCAATGGAAACACCATATATTTT. This codes for CATETGGNGNTIYF. The entire variable domain, with the rest obtained from reference TRBV28 and TRBJ1-3, is as follows: DVKVTQSSRYLVKRTGEKVFLECVQDMDHENMFWYRQDPGLGLRLIYFSYDVKMKEKGDIPEGYSVSREKKERFSLILESASTNQTSMYLCATETGGNGNTIYFGEGSWLTVV.

The chain recombines TRBV27 with TRBJ1-4, with D perhaps matching TRBD1 (5 bases). The V end lost 6 bases, the J end lost 3 bases, and 11 bases lay between the germline ends. From germline, CDR1 is MNHEY and CDR2 SMNVEV (reference sequence). The CDR3 is made up of 14 amino acids. The CDR3 sequence: CASRRTRANEKLFF. In DNA, the CDR3 is TGTGCCAGCAGGAGGACAAGAGCTAATGAAAAACTGTTTTTT. Full variable domain (rest looked up from reference TRBV27 and TRBJ1-4): EAQVTQNPRYLITVTGKKLTVTCSQNMNHEYMSWYRQDPGLGLRQIYYSMNVEVTDKGDVPEGYKVSRKEKRNFPLILESPSPNQTSLYFCASRRTRANEKLFFGSGTQLSVL.

V gene TRBV11-3 combines with J gene TRBJ2-2; 12 positions agree with TRBD2. The CDR3 extends over 16 amino acids. Germline values: CDR1 SGHNT, CDR2 YENEEA. With V trimmed by 5 bases and J by 4 bases, 5 bases remained unmatched. The CDR3 sequence is CASSPPSGRVTGELFF. CDR3 coding DNA: TGTGCCAGCAGCCCCCCTAGCGGGAGGGTCACCGGGGAGCTGTTTTTT.

The V and J genes are TRBV7-2 and TRBJ2-7, with TRBD2 identical over 9 bases. The CDR3 contains 14 residues. CDR1 SGHTA and CDR2 FQGNSA come from the germline V gene. The V and J ends lost 0 bases and 6 bases, in that order; junction bases with no gene match: 3. This CDR3 is CASSLAPLAGEQYF. The DNA for the CDR3 is TGTGCCAGCAGCTTAGCCCCACTAGCGGGCGAGCAGTACTTC.